This TCR beta chain originates from a study of lymphopenia after photon versus proton radiotherapy. This table comes from immunoSEQ multiplex PCR, and its TCRdb copy is limited to in-frame clones, with some not included. The table records around 160,000 clones, about nine tenths of them present only once. The germline gives CDR1 SEHNR, CDR2 FQNEAQ (reference sequence). The CDR3 is made up of 12 amino acids. V lost 5 bases and J 8 bases, leaving 9 bases between the germline ends. This clone was recorded once. Its antigen is still unknown. Study-wide results and caveats: Post-nadir diversity loss with photons came from oligoclonal expansion, particularly CD8+ Temra cells. Better survival with proton therapy was suggested as possible, not demonstrated.

Sample: peripheral blood, taken from a patient treated with photon-based radiotherapy. This clonotype was obtained from a man aged 45-65 years with gastric cancer. This sequence joins TRBV7-9 and TRBJ1-4, with D uncertain. For the CDR3, the DNA is TGTGCCAGCAGCCCCGGAAGGGAAAAACTGTTTTTT. As protein: CASSPGREKLFF.